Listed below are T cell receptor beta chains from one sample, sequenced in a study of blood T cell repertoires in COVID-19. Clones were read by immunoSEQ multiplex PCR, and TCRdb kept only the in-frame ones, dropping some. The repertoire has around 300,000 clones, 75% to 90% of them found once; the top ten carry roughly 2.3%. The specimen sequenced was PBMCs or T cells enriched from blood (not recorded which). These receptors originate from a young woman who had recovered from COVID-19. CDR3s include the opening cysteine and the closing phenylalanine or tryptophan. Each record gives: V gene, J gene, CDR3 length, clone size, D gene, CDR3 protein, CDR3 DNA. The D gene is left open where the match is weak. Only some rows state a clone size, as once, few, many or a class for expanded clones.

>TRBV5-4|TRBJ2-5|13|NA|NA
CASSLQGGETQYF
TGTGCCAGCAGCTTACAGGGGGGGGAGACCCAGTACTTC
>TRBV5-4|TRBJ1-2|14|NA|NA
CASSSESSDYGYTF
TGTGCCAGCAGCTCGGAGAGCAGTGACTATGGCTACACCTTC
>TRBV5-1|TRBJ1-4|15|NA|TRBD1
CASSLEGQLNEKLFF
TGCGCCAGCAGCTTGGAGGGACAGCTTAATGAAAAACTGTTTTTT
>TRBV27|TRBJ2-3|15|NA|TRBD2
CASSISGDNTDTQYF
TGTGCCAGCAGTATTAGCGGGGATAACACAGATACGCAGTATTTT
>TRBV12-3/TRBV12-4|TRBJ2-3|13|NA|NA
CASSLESAGTQYF
TGTGCCAGCAGTTTAGAATCGGCGGGGACGCAGTATTTT
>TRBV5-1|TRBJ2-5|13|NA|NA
CASSLRGQETQYF
TGCGCCAGCAGCTTACGGGGACAAGAGACCCAGTACTTC
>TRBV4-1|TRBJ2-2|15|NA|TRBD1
CASRARDSNTGELFF
TGCGCCAGCAGGGCCCGGGACAGCAACACCGGGGAGCTGTTTTTT
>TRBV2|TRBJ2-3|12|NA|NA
CASSKEADTQYF
TGTGCCAGCAGTAAGGAGGCGGATACGCAGTATTTT
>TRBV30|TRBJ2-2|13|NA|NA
CAWIVANTGELFF
TGTGCCTGGATCGTTGCGAACACCGGGGAGCTGTTTTTT
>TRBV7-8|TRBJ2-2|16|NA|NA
CASSLGGGQNTGELFF
TGTGCCAGCAGCTTAGGAGGGGGTCAGAACACCGGGGAGCTGTTTTTT
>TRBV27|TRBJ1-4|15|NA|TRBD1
CASSSTGGQGEKLFF
TGTGCCAGCAGTTCTACGGGGGGACAGGGGGAAAAACTGTTTTTT
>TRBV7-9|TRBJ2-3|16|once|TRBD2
CASSPTAGESTDTQYF
TGTGCCAGCAGCCCAACGGCGGGGGAGAGCACAGATACGCAGTATTTT
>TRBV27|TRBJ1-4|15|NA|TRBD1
CASSLSAGGDEKLFF
TGTGCCAGCAGTTTATCGGCAGGGGGCGACGAAAAACTGTTTTTT
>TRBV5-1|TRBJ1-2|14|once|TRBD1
CASSLGQGADGYTF
TGCGCCAGCAGCTTGGGGCAGGGGGCCGATGGCTACACCTTC
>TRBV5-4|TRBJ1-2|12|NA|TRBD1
CASSQDRVGYTF
TGTGCCAGCAGCCAGGACAGGGTTGGCTACACCTTC
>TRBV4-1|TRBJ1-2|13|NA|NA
CASSQDAGFGYTF
TGCGCCAGCAGCCAAGATGCAGGGTTCGGCTACACCTTC
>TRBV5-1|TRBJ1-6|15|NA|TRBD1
CASSLEDRGVSPLHF
TGCGCCAGCAGCTTGGAGGACAGGGGGGTTTCACCCCTCCACTTT